This TCR beta chain was observed in a study of shared T cell receptors in the human thymus. In germline, CDR1 is MNHEY, CDR2 SMNVEV (reference sequence). V was clipped by 6 bases and J by 1 base; unmatched bases: 15. This CDR3 contains 19 residues. Profiled with immunoSEQ multiplex PCR; TCRdb holds only in-frame clones, not every one. The sample lists about 730,000 clones, 80% to 90% seen once, with roughly 0.01% in the top ten. The same specimen was also included in a second study, on human thymus T cells.

This chain links TRBV27 with TRBJ2-5; 12 bases align to TRBD2. This TCR derives from a girl less than two years old with a congenital heart defect. Sequenced sample: thymocytes. The DNA for the CDR3 is TGTGCCAGCAGATCTAGGGGTACTAGCGGGGGGCCCTTCCAAGAGACCCAGTACTTC. This codes for CASRSRGTSGGPFQETQYF.